This T cell receptor (beta chain) was documented in a study of blood T cell repertoires in COVID-19. About the study: Nucleic acid was either cDNA or gDNA, and it came from T cells, B-cell-depleted T cells, or PBMCs.

The authors' processing: From reference gene primer amplification, estimates of nucleated cell counts were derived. Profiled with immunoSEQ multiplex PCR; TCRdb holds only in-frame clones, not every one. V and J calls and clone size are those listed in that table; D and trimming were worked out from the DNA. This table holds about 390,000 clones, more than 70% found once. The germline V gene has CDR1 LNHDA and CDR2 SQIVND (reference sequence). The CDR3 sequence is 15 residues long. Germline trimming cut 5 bases from V and 4 bases from J; bases unmatched to any gene: 8. Seattle patient enrollment occurred during active infection, with longitudinal follow-up thereafter.

Material: peripheral blood. The rearrangement links TRBV19 to TRBJ1-1; 9 nucleotides agree with TRBD1. The origin of this receptor is a woman aged 55-70 years with COVID-19, enrolled during active disease. CDR3 loop: CASSPGQGSVTEAFF. CDR3 nucleotide sequence: TGTGCCAGTAGTCCCGGACAGGGGTCCGTCACTGAAGCTTTCTTT.